This T cell receptor beta chain appears in the sequencing data of a study of blood T cell repertoires in COVID-19. Trimming took 3 bases from V and 10 from J; bases not matched to a gene: 2. CDR1 is SEHNR and CDR2 is FQNEAQ in the germline V gene (reference sequence). The CDR3 is made up of 13 amino acids. Per the original methods: Reference gene primer amplification yielded estimated nucleated cell counts. Repertoires were generated with immunoSEQ multiplex PCR, while TCRdb's copy carries only in-frame clones and drops some. Clone size and the V and J calls come from that table; the DNA yielded D and trimming. The repertoire holds nearly 250,000 clones, 86% seen once, with 1.5% to 2% in the top ten.

Sequencing was performed on peripheral blood. V usage is TRBV7-9 and J usage is TRBJ2-6; TRBD1 aligns across 8 bases. This receptor was obtained from a woman aged 60-70 years who had recovered from COVID-19. The CDR3 protein is CASSFGQGNVLTF. CDR3 DNA sequence: TGTGCCAGCAGCTTCGGACAGGGTAACGTCCTGACTTTC.